The clone carrying this TCR beta chain appeared a few times. Its specificity is not known. This sample was taken from a study of beta chain features in type 1 diabetes. Study-level background: Across all samples, fewer than 120,000,000 sorted cells were examined. Study results and caveats: Among patients with Type 1 diabetes, TCRB CDR3s were moderately but significantly shorter in every one of the four CD4+ subsets. Relative to healthy donors, patients appeared to have naive, central memory and Treg TCRB repertoires that were more similar.

What was sequenced were expressed TCRB transcripts, since all of the isolated RNA had been reverse transcribed. Assay: immunoSEQ multiplex PCR; the TCRdb copy retains only in-frame clones and omits some. This sample has about 26,000 clones; 49% occur once, and the top ten carry 0.3%. Sorting of CD4+ naive, central memory, regulatory and stem cell-like memory cells was performed via CD45RO/CCR7/CD25/CD127/CD95/CD27. V lost 7 bases and J lost 4, with 16 bases in between. The CDR3 has 13 residues. Germline lookup yields CDR1 SQVTM and CDR2 ANQGSEA. The sequence came from a man aged 30 to 39 with type 1 diabetes. The chain carries TRBV29-1 and TRBJ1-1; D may be TRBD1 (6 bases). Sample: stem cell memory CD4+ T cells from blood. The CDR3 loop reads CSGGGGGSTEAFF. CDR3 nucleotide sequence: TGCAGCGGGGGAGGGGGGGGCTCCACTGAAGCTTTCTTT.